The 23 T cell receptor beta chains given below trace back to one sample, sequenced in a study of siplizumab effects on memory and regulatory T cells. The data were produced by immunoSEQ multiplex PCR, yet TCRdb's version contains in-frame clones alone and is incomplete. This sample has approximately 82,000 clones, with roughly 86% found just once. The sample comprised Tregs sorted from blood. These receptors came from a human donor in good health.

In DNA, the CDR3 is TGCAGCGTTGACAGGGGGAGTTCCTACGAGCAGTACTTC. Its translation: CSVDRGSSYEQYF. This rearrangement joins TRBV29-1 to TRBJ2-7; 7 bases align to TRBD1. Trimming at V came to 3 bases and at J to 1 base, leaving 3 bases not matched to a gene. Germline V gene lookup returns CDR1 SQVTM and CDR2 ANQGSEA. The CDR3 has 13 residues.

J is TRBJ1-5 and V is TRBV19, with D perhaps TRBD1 (6 bases). Germline V lookup: CDR1 LNHDA, CDR2 SQIVND (reference sequence). The CDR3 is made up of 15 amino acids. V was pared by 1 base and J by 6 bases, with 13 bases between. The CDR3 here is CASSIVRGLVQPQHF. CDR3 coding DNA: TGTGCCAGTAGTATAGTTCGGGGGCTGGTTCAGCCCCAGCATTTT.

V and J are TRBV20-1 and TRBJ2-7; the match to TRBD2 covers 10 bases. Germline V gene data show CDR1 as DFQATT and CDR2 as SNEGSKA (reference sequence). The trim removed 3 bases at V and 12 bases at J, leaving 5 bases unmatched. This CDR3 has 11 amino acids. The DNA for the CDR3 is TGCAGTGCTAGCGGCACTAGCGGGACGTACTTC. Translation gives CSASGTSGTYF.

The chain recombines TRBV19 with TRBJ1-6; TRBD1 agrees at 7 bases. This CDR3 contains 18 residues. The V gene's germline CDR1 is LNHDA and CDR2 SQIVND (reference sequence). V lost 5 bases, J lost 0 bases, and 10 bases stayed unmatched. This CDR3 is CASSFRDSSSSYNSPLHF. CDR3 bases: TGTGCCAGTAGTTTCCGGGACAGCTCAAGCTCCTATAATTCACCCCTCCACTTT.

The gene calls are TRBV4-2 and TRBJ2-3, with TRBD2 matching over 9 bases. There are 21 residues in the CDR3. The V gene end was trimmed by 0 bases and the J gene end by 3 bases; junction bases not matched to a gene: 19. The germline V gene has CDR1 LGHNA and CDR2 YNFKEQ. The CDR3 nucleotides read TGTGCCAGCAGCCAAGATGCGGGGACTATAGCGGGGGCCCCGGGTACAGATACGCAGTATTTT. It codes for CASSQDAGTIAGAPGTDTQYF.

The chain couples TRBV5-1 to TRBJ2-3; TRBD2 agrees at 14 bases. This CDR3 region has 17 residues. CDR1 is SGHRS and CDR2 is YFSETQ in the germline V gene. Trimming at V came to 3 bases and at J to 2 bases, leaving 5 bases not matched to a gene. The CDR3 DNA follows: TGCGCCAGCAGCTCAAGGACTAGCGGGGGGTACACAGATACGCAGTATTTT. Its translation: CASSSRTSGGYTDTQYF.

The chain has TRBV18 and TRBJ2-1; the D gene is possibly TRBD1 (5 bases). Germline V gives CDR1 KGHSH, CDR2 LQKENI. CDR3 length: 15 residues. The V gene lost 3 bases and the J gene lost 9 bases, with 18 bases spanning the gap. CDR3 sequence: CASSPESGARPEQFF. For the CDR3, the DNA is TGTGCCAGCTCACCCGAGAGTGGGGCTCGACCTGAGCAGTTCTTC.

The CDR3 DNA reads as TGTGCCAGCAGCCTAAGGACTGCCTACGAGCAGTACTTC. This gives the protein CASSLRTAYEQYF. The rearrangement joins TRBV11-2 to TRBJ2-7; the D gene is possibly TRBD2 (5 bases). The CDR3 has 13 residues. Per the germline V gene, CDR1 is SGHAT and CDR2 is FQNNGV. Trimming pared 5 bases from V and 2 bases from J, leaving 10 bases between.

CDR3 sequence: CASSPGGLSYNEQFF. CDR3 bases: TGTGCCAGCAGCCCCGGGGGCCTCTCCTACAATGAGCAGTTCTTC. This chain joins TRBV7-2 and TRBJ2-1; D assignment may be TRBD1 or TRBD2 (6 bases each). V gave up 5 bases and J gave up 0 bases, with 11 bases separating them. This CDR3 is 15 amino acids long. Germline CDR1 SGHTA, CDR2 FQGNSA. The entire variable domain, with the rest obtained from reference TRBV7-2 and TRBJ2-1, is as follows: GAGVSQSPSNKVTEKGKDVELRCDPISGHTALYWYRQSLGQGLEFLIYFQGNSAPDKSGLPSDRFSAERTGGSVSTLTIQRTQQEDSAVYLCASSPGGLSYNEQFFGPGTRLTVL.

J is TRBJ1-2 and V is TRBV5-5; no firm D call. The germline CDR1 and CDR2 sequences are SGHKS and YYEKEE (reference sequence). The CDR3 runs to 14 residues. V shed 4 bases and J shed 4 bases, with 14 bases lying between them. The CDR3 is CASSLGPSRYGYTF. The CDR3 DNA is TGTGCCAGCAGCCTAGGACCGAGCCGCTATGGCTACACCTTC.

The chain has TRBV9 and TRBJ2-2, with 8 bases fitting TRBD2. Looked up from germline, CDR1 is SGDLS and CDR2 is YYNGEE. This CDR3 is built from 18 residues. The ends lost 3 bases at V and 4 bases at J; junction bases unmatched: 14. CDR3 protein: CASSARTSGAGGTGELFF. CDR3 in DNA: TGTGCCAGCAGCGCCCGGACTAGTGGCGCGGGGGGCACCGGGGAGCTGTTTTTT.

The rearrangement joins TRBV19 to TRBJ1-6, with 10 bases that match TRBD1. The CDR3 runs to 16 residues. Germline CDR1 and CDR2: LNHDA and SQIVND (reference sequence). V was clipped by 4 bases and J by 3 bases; unmatched bases: 3. CDR3 coding DNA: TGTGCCAGTAGTAGCCGGGACAGGGGCTATAATTCACCCCTCCACTTT. Translated, it gives CASSSRDRGYNSPLHF. The full variable domain, completed using reference TRBV19 and TRBJ1-6, is DGGITQSPKYLFRKEGQNVTLSCEQNLNHDAMYWYRQDPGQGLRLIYYSQIVNDFQKGDIAEGYSVSREKKESFPLTVTSAQKNPTAFYLCASSSRDRGYNSPLHFGNGTRLTVT.

The rearrangement uses TRBV5-1 and TRBJ2-3; tentatively, D is TRBD2 (7 bases). In germline, CDR1 is SGHRS, CDR2 YFSETQ. With 3 bases removed from V and 0 bases from J, the gap between germline ends came to 11 bases. The CDR3 is 15 residues long. The CDR3 is CASSYGGQSTDTQYF. As DNA, the CDR3 is TGCGCCAGCAGCTACGGGGGGCAAAGCACAGATACGCAGTATTTT.

The chain carries TRBV7-9 and TRBJ1-2; TRBD1 matches 9 bases. Trimming cost V 3 bases and J 0 bases; bases outside gene matches: 11. This CDR3 region has 18 residues. Germline V CDR1 and CDR2: SEHNR, FQNEAQ (reference sequence). The CDR3 DNA follows: TGTGCCAGCAGCTTGGTACAGGGGGCGCGGGGAGCTAACTATGGCTACACCTTC. As protein: CASSLVQGARGANYGYTF.

This clone was recorded once. The chain has TRBV4-3 and TRBJ2-1; D unclear. Germline values: CDR1 LGHNA, CDR2 YSLEER. The CDR3 extends over 14 amino acids. Trimming removed 1 base from V and 4 bases from J, with 8 bases in between. The CDR3 here is CASSQGADYNEQFF. The CDR3 DNA sequence: TGCGCCAGCAGCCAAGGTGCCGATTACAATGAGCAGTTCTTC.

In this sample, this clone turned up once. The chain employs TRBV19 and TRBJ1-5; possible D gene TRBD1, 6 bases. Trimming stripped 3 bases from V and 6 bases from J, with 12 bases between. CDR1 and CDR2 from the germline V gene are LNHDA and SQIVND (reference sequence). The CDR3 has 14 residues. The DNA of the CDR3 is TGTGCCAGTAGTATTCGGGGGCCCACTCAGCCCCAGCATTTT. Protein product: CASSIRGPTQPQHF.

The V and J genes are TRBV2 and TRBJ2-3; 11 bases match TRBD2. The CDR3 consists of 14 residues. The junction had 6 bases not matched to a gene; V was cut back by 8 bases and J by 5 bases. Germline-derived CDR1 and CDR2 are SNHLY and FYNNEI. CDR3 DNA: TGTGCCAGCTCACGACTAGCGGGGAGAGATACGCAGTATTTT. Residues: CASSRLAGRDTQYF.

The CDR3 DNA is TGTGCCAGCAAACTAACCCCCTCTGGCCAAGAGACCCAGTACTTC. It translates to CASKLTPSGQETQYF. The chain has TRBV6-1 and TRBJ2-5; D ambiguous. V lost 7 bases to trimming and J lost 1 base, with 16 bases between them. The CDR3 is 15 residues long. The germline gives CDR1 MNHNS, CDR2 SASEGT.

The rearrangement joins TRBV19 to TRBJ2-4; D is perhaps TRBD2 (6 bases). CDR1 LNHDA and CDR2 SQIVND come from the germline V gene (reference sequence). This CDR3 has 15 amino acids. Trimming took 3 bases from V and 6 from J, leaving 15 bases between them. This chain's CDR3 is CASSMITLGGNIQYF. The CDR3 DNA follows: TGTGCCAGTAGTATGATAACTCTGGGGGGAAACATTCAGTACTTC.

This chain uses TRBV18 with TRBJ1-1; tentative D call: TRBD1 (5 bases). The ends were cut back, 0 bases at V and 4 bases at J, with 15 bases in the middle. The CDR3 contains 16 residues. CDR1 KGHSH and CDR2 LQKENI come from the germline V gene. The CDR3 DNA follows: TGTGCCAGCTCACCACCGACAGTCGCCAGCGGCACTGAAGCTTTCTTT. Translation gives CASSPPTVASGTEAFF.

As to this clone: Other DNA variants within this sample encode the same CDR3. The V call is TRBV6-5, the J call TRBJ1-2; D uncertain. Trimming stripped 2 bases from V and 2 bases from J, with 6 bases between. This CDR3 has 13 amino acids. From germline, CDR1 is MNHEY and CDR2 SVGAGI. CDR3 in amino acids: CASSYRLNYGYTF. As DNA, the CDR3 is TGTGCCAGCAGTTACAGGCTCAACTATGGCTACACCTTC.

The chain carries TRBV18 and TRBJ1-2; D remains ambiguous. The CDR3 has 12 residues. The V end lost 5 bases, the J end lost 3 bases, and 7 bases lay between the germline ends. The germline gives CDR1 KGHSH, CDR2 LQKENI. CDR3: CASSANDYGYTF. CDR3 nucleotides: TGTGCCAGCTCAGCAAACGACTATGGCTACACCTTC.

The gene calls are TRBV27 and TRBJ2-2; 12 positions match TRBD2. The CDR3 consists of 19 residues. The V segment lost 0 bases and the J segment 4 bases; nucleotides outside the gene matches: 9. Germline assignment: CDR1 MNHEY and CDR2 SMNVEV (reference sequence). The CDR3 region is CASSLSLASGGVGTGELFF. The DNA for the CDR3 is TGTGCCAGCAGTTTATCTTTGGCTAGCGGGGGGGTTGGCACCGGGGAGCTGTTTTTT.